This T cell receptor beta chain was obtained from a study of vaccination effects on CD4 cells after COVID-19. Assay used: immunoSEQ multiplex PCR; TCRdb lists only in-frame clones, some missing. The table lists about 79,000 clones, approximately 81% of them singletons, with approximately 2% in the top ten. CDR1 is MNHEY, CDR2 SVGAGI, per germline. V trimming: 6 bases; J trimming: 3 bases; junction bases outside the gene matches: 8. CDR3 size: 15 residues. Viral peptide pools were used in the ViraFEST assay to expand antigen-specific CD4+ T cells, and sequencing came afterward. Subsequent to ten to eleven days of culture, CD4+ T cells were isolated. As for this clone: The antigen is not known.

The sample was CD4+ T cells from PBMCs cultured with HCoV-229E spike peptides, taken before COVID-19 vaccination. This receptor was identified in a human donor who received a COVID-19 vaccine. The rearrangement uses TRBV6-5 and TRBJ2-4, with TRBD1 matching 7 bases. Written as DNA, the CDR3 is TGTGCCAGCAGCCGCGACAGGGATGGCAAAAACATTCAGTACTTC. It specifies CASSRDRDGKNIQYF.